A selection of T cell receptor beta chains follows, all from one sample in a study of T cell repertoires in ileal Crohn's disease. Data came from immunoSEQ multiplex PCR; TCRdb stores just in-frame clones and leaves some out. The data contain approximately 18,000 clones, 75% to 90% of them seen just once; the ten biggest clones take up 10%. Material: ileal tissue. The source is an adult with Crohn's disease. Each CDR3 is given with its conserved first and last residue. Fields, in order: V gene, clone size, J gene, CDR3 protein. Only part of the rows carry a size: once, few, many, or a class if the clone is expanded.

TRBV6-6	.	TRBJ1-6	CASTPPGDNSPLHF
TRBV7-8	once	TRBJ1-1	CASSGPDTMNTEAFF
TRBV5-1	.	TRBJ2-1	CASSFQRYNEQFF
TRBV6-5	.	TRBJ1-2	CASTVDRAYGYTF
TRBV30	.	TRBJ2-7	CAWSRGALYEQYF
TRBV5-1	.	TRBJ2-5	CASSLGLQETQYF
TRBV7-9	once	TRBJ2-7	CASSPPGQTYEQYF
TRBV5-1	.	TRBJ2-3	CASSLAGLAGDTQYF
TRBV7-6	.	TRBJ1-1	CASSLVRGNTEAFF
TRBV29-1	.	TRBJ1-2	CSVGAGMNYGYTF
TRBV4-2	.	TRBJ1-3	CASSQRDGSGDTIYF
TRBV29-1	.	TRBJ1-4	CSVSQGGEEKLFF
TRBV7-2	once	TRBJ2-7	CASSLGPDEGEQYF
TRBV30	.	TRBJ1-1	CAWSPSRVTEAFF
TRBV27	.	TRBJ1-5	CASSLFSQGNQPQHF
TRBV9	.	TRBJ2-3	CASGAGLAGTNTDTQYF
TRBV5-1	.	TRBJ1-2	CASSFQGAGGYGYTF
TRBV19	.	TRBJ2-2	CASHKDRGRGGELFF
TRBV5-5	.	TRBJ2-1	CASSLGPVGNNEQFF
TRBV11-1	.	TRBJ1-3	CASSSLRRTVSGNTIYF
TRBV6-5	.	TRBJ2-3	CASSRADTQYF
TRBV10-3	.	TRBJ2-1	CAISGTSGGANEQFF
TRBV30	.	TRBJ1-1	CASTGGIAEAFF
TRBV5-5	.	TRBJ2-7	CASSSDRTSGGSYEQYF
TRBV9	.	TRBJ1-1	CASLEGAGTEAFF
TRBV18	.	TRBJ2-7	CASSQEAGTGRYEQYF
TRBV21-1	.	TRBJ2-2	CASSQTGGKNTGELFF
TRBV15	.	TRBJ1-4	CATSRALGGEGEKLFF
TRBV6-6	.	TRBJ1-4	CASVRGQNEKLFF
TRBV27	once	TRBJ2-2	CASSLQGTGELFF
TRBV7-3	.	TRBJ1-1	CASSPPQGGFYTEAFF
TRBV14	.	TRBJ1-6	CASSKGQRRSPLHF
TRBV7-9	.	TRBJ2-5	CASSLGLAELQETQYF
TRBV7-6	.	TRBJ2-3	CASSLRLAGGLESTDTQYF
TRBV30	.	TRBJ1-4	CAWAISTTNEKLFF
TRBV4-3	.	TRBJ1-5	CASSRGQRNQPQHF
TRBV5-1	once	TRBJ1-4	CASSNQGASLFEKLFF
TRBV10-3	.	TRBJ2-3	CAVGQVSTDTQYF
TRBV19	once	TRBJ1-2	CASSNFQFVQGYTF
TRBV28	.	TRBJ1-1	CASSGPLGRGRVTEAFF
TRBV4-2	.	TRBJ1-3	CASSDRGGTDGNTIYF
TRBV4-3	once	TRBJ1-1	CASSRGQFATEAFF
TRBV6-5	.	TRBJ1-3	CASSYQKGNTIYF
TRBV4-2	.	TRBJ1-1	CASSQDWSTEAFF
TRBV7-2	.	TRBJ2-1	CASSLNAGGYNEQFF
TRBV19	.	TRBJ1-1	CASSIRLFGQAFF